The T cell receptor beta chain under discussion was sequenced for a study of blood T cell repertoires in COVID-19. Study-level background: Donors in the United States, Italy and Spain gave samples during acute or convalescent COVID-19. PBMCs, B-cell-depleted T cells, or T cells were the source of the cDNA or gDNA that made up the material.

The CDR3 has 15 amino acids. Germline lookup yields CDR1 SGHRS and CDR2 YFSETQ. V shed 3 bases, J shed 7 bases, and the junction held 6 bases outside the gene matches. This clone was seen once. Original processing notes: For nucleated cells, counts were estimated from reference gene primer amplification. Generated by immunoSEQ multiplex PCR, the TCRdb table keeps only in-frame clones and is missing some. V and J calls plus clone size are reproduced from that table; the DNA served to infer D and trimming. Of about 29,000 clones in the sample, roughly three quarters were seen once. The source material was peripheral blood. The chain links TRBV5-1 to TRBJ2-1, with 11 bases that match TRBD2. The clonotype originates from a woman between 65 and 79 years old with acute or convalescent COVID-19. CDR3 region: CASSSAGLAANEQFF. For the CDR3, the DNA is TGCGCCAGCAGCTCCGCGGGACTAGCGGCGAATGAGCAGTTCTTC.